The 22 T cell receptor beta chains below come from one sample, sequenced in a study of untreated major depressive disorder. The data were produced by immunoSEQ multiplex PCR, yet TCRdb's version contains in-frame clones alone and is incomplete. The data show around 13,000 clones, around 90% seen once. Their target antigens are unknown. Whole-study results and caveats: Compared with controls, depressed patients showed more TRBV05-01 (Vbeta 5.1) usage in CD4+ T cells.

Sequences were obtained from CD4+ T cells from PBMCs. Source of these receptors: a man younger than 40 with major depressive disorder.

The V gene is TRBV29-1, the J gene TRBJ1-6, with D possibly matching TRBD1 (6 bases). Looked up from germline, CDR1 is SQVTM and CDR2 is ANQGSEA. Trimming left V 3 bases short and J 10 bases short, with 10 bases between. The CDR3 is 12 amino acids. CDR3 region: CSVDGGRSPLHF. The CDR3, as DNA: TGCAGCGTTGACGGGGGGCGGTCACCCCTCCACTTT.

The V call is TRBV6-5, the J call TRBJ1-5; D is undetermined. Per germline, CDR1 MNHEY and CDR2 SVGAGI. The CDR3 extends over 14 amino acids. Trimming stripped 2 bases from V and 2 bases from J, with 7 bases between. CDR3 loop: CASSYARGNQPQHF. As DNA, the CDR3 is TGTGCCAGCAGTTACGCCCGCGGCAATCAGCCCCAGCATTTT.

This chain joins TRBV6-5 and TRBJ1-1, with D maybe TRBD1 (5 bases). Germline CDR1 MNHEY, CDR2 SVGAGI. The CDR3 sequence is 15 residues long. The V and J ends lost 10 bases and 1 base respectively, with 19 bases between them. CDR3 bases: TGTGCCAACCCAGCCCGGGGCCCAAGGAACACTGAAGCTTTCTTT. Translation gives CANPARGPRNTEAFF.

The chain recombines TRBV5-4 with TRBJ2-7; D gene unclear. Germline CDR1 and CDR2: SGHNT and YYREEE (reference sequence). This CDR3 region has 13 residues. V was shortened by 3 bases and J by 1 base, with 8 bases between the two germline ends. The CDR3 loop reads CASSSIESYEQYF. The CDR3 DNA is TGTGCCAGCAGCTCCATAGAATCCTACGAGCAGTACTTC.

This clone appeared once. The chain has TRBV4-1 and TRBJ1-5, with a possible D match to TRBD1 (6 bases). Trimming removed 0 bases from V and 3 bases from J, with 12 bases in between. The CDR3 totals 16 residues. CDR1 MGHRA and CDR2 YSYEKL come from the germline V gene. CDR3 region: CASSQDGGGDNQPQHF. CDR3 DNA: TGCGCCAGCAGCCAAGATGGAGGGGGGGACAATCAGCCCCAGCATTTT.

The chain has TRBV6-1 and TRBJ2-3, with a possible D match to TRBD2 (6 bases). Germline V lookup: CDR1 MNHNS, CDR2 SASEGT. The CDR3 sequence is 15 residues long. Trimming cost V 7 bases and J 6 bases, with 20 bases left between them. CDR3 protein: CASNLATVREDTQYF. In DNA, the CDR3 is TGTGCCAGCAACCTAGCTACGGTCCGGGAGGATACGCAGTATTTT.

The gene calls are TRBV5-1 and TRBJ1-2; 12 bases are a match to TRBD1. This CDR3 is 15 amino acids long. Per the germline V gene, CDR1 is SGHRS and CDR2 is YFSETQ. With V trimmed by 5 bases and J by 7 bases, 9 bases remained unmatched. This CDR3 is CASRTPGQGASGYTF. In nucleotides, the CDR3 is TGCGCCAGCAGAACACCGGGACAGGGGGCCAGTGGCTACACCTTC.

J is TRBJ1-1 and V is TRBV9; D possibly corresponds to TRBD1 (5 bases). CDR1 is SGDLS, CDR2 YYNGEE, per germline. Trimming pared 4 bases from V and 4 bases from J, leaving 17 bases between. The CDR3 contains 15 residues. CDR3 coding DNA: TGTGCCAGCAGCCTAAGGGGTGGGGATGGCACTGAAGCTTTCTTT. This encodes CASSLRGGDGTEAFF.

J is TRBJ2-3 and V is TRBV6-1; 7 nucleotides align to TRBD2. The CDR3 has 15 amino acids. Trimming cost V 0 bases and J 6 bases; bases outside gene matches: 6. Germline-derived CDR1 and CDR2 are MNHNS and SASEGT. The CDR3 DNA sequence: TGTGCCAGCAGTGAAGCCCGGGGAGGGGCGGATACGCAGTATTTT. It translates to CASSEARGGADTQYF.

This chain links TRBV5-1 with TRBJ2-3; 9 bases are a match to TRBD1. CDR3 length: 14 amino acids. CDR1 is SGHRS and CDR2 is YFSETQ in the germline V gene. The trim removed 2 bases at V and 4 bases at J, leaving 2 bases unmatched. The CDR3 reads CASSLRQGADTQYF. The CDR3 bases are TGCGCCAGCAGCTTACGACAGGGGGCAGATACGCAGTATTTT.

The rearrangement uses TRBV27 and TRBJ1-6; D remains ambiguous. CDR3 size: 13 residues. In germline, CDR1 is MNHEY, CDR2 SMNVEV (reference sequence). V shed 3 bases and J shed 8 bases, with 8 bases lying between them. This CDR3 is CASSLRDYSPLHF. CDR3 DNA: TGTGCCAGCAGTTTGAGAGATTATTCACCCCTCCACTTT.

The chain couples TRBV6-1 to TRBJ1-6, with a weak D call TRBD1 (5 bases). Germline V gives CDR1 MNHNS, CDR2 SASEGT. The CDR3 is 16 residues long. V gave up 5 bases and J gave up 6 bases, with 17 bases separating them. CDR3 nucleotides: TGTGCCAGCAGTCAAGATCCGGGACTGATTAATTCACCCCTCCACTTT. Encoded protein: CASSQDPGLINSPLHF.

In DNA form, the CDR3 reads TGTGCCAGTAGTCGCACGGCTTATAGCAATCAGCCCCAGCATTTT. Encoded protein: CASSRTAYSNQPQHF. This rearrangement joins TRBV19 to TRBJ1-5; D is uncertain. Trimming took off 5 bases at V and 0 bases at J, with 11 bases between the two ends. The CDR3 is 15 residues long. Germline lookup yields CDR1 LNHDA and CDR2 SQIVND (reference sequence).

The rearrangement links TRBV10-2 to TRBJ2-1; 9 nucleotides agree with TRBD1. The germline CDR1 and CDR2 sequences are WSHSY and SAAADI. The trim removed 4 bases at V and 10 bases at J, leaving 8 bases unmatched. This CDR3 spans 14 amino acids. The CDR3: CASSARTGESEQFF. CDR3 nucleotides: TGCGCCAGCAGTGCGAGGACAGGGGAAAGCGAGCAGTTCTTC.

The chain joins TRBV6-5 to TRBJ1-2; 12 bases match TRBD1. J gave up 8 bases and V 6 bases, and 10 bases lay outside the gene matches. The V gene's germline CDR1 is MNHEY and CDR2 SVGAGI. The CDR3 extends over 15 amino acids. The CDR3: CASSDAGTGGKGYTF. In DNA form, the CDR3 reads TGTGCCAGCAGCGACGCCGGGACAGGGGGCAAGGGCTACACCTTC.

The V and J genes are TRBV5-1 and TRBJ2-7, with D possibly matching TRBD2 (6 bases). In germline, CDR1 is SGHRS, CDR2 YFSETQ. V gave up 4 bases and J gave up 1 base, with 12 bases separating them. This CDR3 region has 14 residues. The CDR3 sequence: CASSLAGSSYEQYF. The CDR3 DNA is TGCGCCAGCAGCCTTGCGGGGTCTTCCTACGAGCAGTACTTC.

This CDR3 reads CDHRGANYGYTF. Written as DNA, the CDR3 is TGTGACCACAGGGGAGCTAACTATGGCTACACCTTC. J is TRBJ1-2 and V is TRBV10-3, with TRBD1 identical over 7 bases. Germline V gene lookup returns CDR1 ENHRY and CDR2 SYGVKD. This CDR3 is 12 amino acids long.

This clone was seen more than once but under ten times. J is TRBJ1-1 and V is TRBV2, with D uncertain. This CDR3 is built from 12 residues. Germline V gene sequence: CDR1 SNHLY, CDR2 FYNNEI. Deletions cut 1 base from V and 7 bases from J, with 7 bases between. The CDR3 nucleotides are TGTGCCAGCAGTGAAGTGCCAGGTGAAGCTTTCTTT. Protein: CASSEVPGEAFF.

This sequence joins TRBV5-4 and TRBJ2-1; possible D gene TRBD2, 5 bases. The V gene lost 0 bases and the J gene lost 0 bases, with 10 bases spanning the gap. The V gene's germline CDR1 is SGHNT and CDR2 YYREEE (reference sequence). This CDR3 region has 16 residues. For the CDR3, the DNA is TGTGCCAGCAGCTTGGGAGGGTGGAACTCCTACAATGAGCAGTTCTTC. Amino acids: CASSLGGWNSYNEQFF.

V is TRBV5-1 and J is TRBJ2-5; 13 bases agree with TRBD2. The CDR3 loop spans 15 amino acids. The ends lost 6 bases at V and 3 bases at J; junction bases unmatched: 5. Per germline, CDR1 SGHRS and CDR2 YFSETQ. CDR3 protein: CASTTSGGAEETQYF. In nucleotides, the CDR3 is TGCGCCAGCACCACTAGCGGGGGGGCCGAAGAGACCCAGTACTTC.

DNA of the CDR3: TGTGCCAGCAGTGAGCAGGGTTTGGGCGAGCAGTACTTC. This translates into CASSEQGLGEQYF. This sequence joins TRBV2 and TRBJ2-7; perhaps TRBD1 as D (5 bases). The CDR3 spans 13 residues. The germline V gene has CDR1 SNHLY and CDR2 FYNNEI. Trimming took off 3 bases at V and 6 bases at J, with 12 bases between the two ends.

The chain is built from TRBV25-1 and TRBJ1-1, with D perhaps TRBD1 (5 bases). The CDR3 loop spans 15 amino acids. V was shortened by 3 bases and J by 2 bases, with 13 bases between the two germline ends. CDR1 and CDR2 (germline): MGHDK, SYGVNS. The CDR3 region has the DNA TGTGCCAGCAGTGAGCGCGGGGCATTAAACACTGAAGCTTTCTTT. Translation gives CASSERGALNTEAFF.